The 17 T cell receptor beta chains below come from one sample, sequenced in a study of shared clonotypes between healthy human individuals. The table came from immunoSEQ multiplex PCR; TCRdb's copy has only in-frame clones and leaves some out. Among about 2.4 million clones listed, approximately 92% were seen once. The sample consisted of naive CD4+ T cells sorted from blood. Subset meaning: CD45RA+ positively selected. Every receptor here comes from a man aged 18 to 30 in good health.

The J gene is TRBJ2-7, the V gene TRBV5-1; possibly TRBD1 for D (5 bases). The V gene's germline CDR1 is SGHRS and CDR2 YFSETQ. V lost 4 bases and J lost 3, with 14 bases in between. CDR3 length: 14 amino acids. The CDR3, as DNA: TGCGCCAGCAGCCAGCAGGGTCGATACTACGAGCAGTACTTC. This encodes CASSQQGRYYEQYF.

Details on this clone: At the DNA level, this CDR3 is encoded by other sequences in the same sample as well. This chain uses TRBV5-1 with TRBJ2-3; TRBD2 matches at 10 bases. CDR3 length equals 16 residues. Germline CDR1 and CDR2: SGHRS and YFSETQ. The V gene end was trimmed by 1 base and the J gene end by 0 bases; junction bases not matched to a gene: 2. The CDR3 DNA reads TGCGCCAGCAGCTTGCCACTAGCGGGGAGCACAGATACGCAGTATTTT. This gives the protein CASSLPLAGSTDTQYF.

J is TRBJ2-4 and V is TRBV19; TRBD2 aligns across 7 bases. Per germline, CDR1 LNHDA and CDR2 SQIVND (reference sequence). Trimming took 7 bases from V and 6 from J; bases not matched to a gene: 6. This CDR3 is 13 amino acids long. In DNA form, the CDR3 reads TGTGCCAGTATTGGGGGGGTCGGAAACATTCAGTACTTC. Protein sequence: CASIGGVGNIQYF.

The chain carries TRBV29-1 and TRBJ2-5, with D perhaps being TRBD1 or TRBD2 (5 bases each). The J call may be mistaken, given a closer DNA end match to TRBJ2-7. The V gene's germline CDR1 is SQVTM and CDR2 ANQGSEA. The CDR3 spans 14 residues. CDR3 loop: CSVGDPDRPYEQYF. CDR3 DNA: TGCAGCGTTGGGGACCCAGATCGGCCCTACGAGCAGTACTTC.

This rearrangement joins TRBV2 to TRBJ2-7; the D gene is possibly TRBD1 (6 bases). The CDR3 spans 14 residues. The V and J ends lost 3 bases and 4 bases respectively, with 13 bases between them. Germline loops: CDR1 SNHLY, CDR2 FYNNEI. CDR3 DNA sequence: TGTGCCAGCAGTGATGCAGGGGTTGTTTACGAGCAGTACTTC. Translation: CASSDAGVVYEQYF.

The gene calls are TRBV27 and TRBJ2-7, with TRBD2 matching over 7 bases. This CDR3 region has 14 residues. The V and J ends lost 6 bases and 2 bases, in that order; junction bases with no gene match: 7. Germline V lookup: CDR1 MNHEY, CDR2 SMNVEV (reference sequence). CDR3: CASRRTREAYEQYF. Written as DNA, the CDR3 is TGTGCCAGCAGGAGGACTAGAGAGGCCTACGAGCAGTACTTC.

The DNA of the CDR3 is TGTGCCAGCAGCAAACTAGCGGGGGGCTACAATGAGCAGTTCTTC. Its translation: CASSKLAGGYNEQFF. This chain connects TRBV6-4 to TRBJ2-1; 12 nucleotides match TRBD2. CDR3 length: 15 residues. Germline trimming cut 6 bases from V and 3 bases from J; bases unmatched to any gene: 3. Germline V CDR1 and CDR2: MRHNA, SNTAGT.

This chain joins TRBV19 and TRBJ1-1, with 9 bases fitting TRBD1. Unmatched junction bases numbered 11, after V lost 4 bases and J lost 5 bases. Germline CDR1 and CDR2: LNHDA and SQIVND (reference sequence). CDR3 length: 16 amino acids. Here the CDR3 reads CASSKSPGQGVTEAFF. CDR3 bases: TGTGCCAGTAGTAAATCACCGGGACAGGGAGTGACTGAAGCTTTCTTT.

This rearrangement joins TRBV4-3 to TRBJ2-1; 10 bases map to TRBD2. Trimming took 1 base from V and 5 from J; bases not matched to a gene: 2. CDR3 size: 15 residues. CDR1 LGHNA and CDR2 YSLEER come from the germline V gene. CDR3 in amino acids: CASSQGTSGDNEQFF. CDR3 DNA: TGCGCCAGCAGCCAAGGAACTAGCGGGGACAATGAGCAGTTCTTC.

The V and J genes are TRBV5-1 and TRBJ2-7; D not certain. V was clipped by 0 bases and J by 2 bases, with 12 bases between them. The CDR3 consists of 15 residues. Germline V gene data show CDR1 as SGHRS and CDR2 as YFSETQ. CDR3 sequence: CASSLGGWIPYEQYF. CDR3 bases: TGCGCCAGCAGCTTGGGGGGATGGATTCCCTACGAGCAGTACTTC.

V is TRBV14 and J is TRBJ1-6, with 10 bases lining up with TRBD1. V lost 4 bases, J lost 7 bases, and 10 bases stayed unmatched. Germline V CDR1 and CDR2: SGHDN, FVKESK. The CDR3 is 17 residues long. CDR3 amino acids: CASSLMDRGKLNSPLHF. In nucleotides, the CDR3 is TGTGCCAGCAGCCTCATGGACAGGGGGAAACTAAATTCACCCCTCCACTTT.

The chain uses TRBV6-5 and TRBJ1-5, with D uncertain. The germline V gene has CDR1 MNHEY and CDR2 SVGAGI. The CDR3 runs to 14 residues. Trimming stripped 6 bases from V and 7 bases from J, with 16 bases between. The CDR3 is CASSFGVGFQPQHF. CDR3 nucleotide sequence: TGTGCCAGCAGCTTTGGGGTGGGGTTCCAGCCCCAGCATTTT.

The rearrangement links TRBV4-1 to TRBJ2-1, with D possibly called TRBD1 or TRBD2 (5 bases each). Trimming shortened V by 6 bases and J by 0 bases, and 12 bases separated the two germline ends. CDR3 length: 15 residues. Germline V gene data show CDR1 as MGHRA and CDR2 as YSYEKL. Here the CDR3 reads CASSEAGTSYNEQFF. DNA for the CDR3: TGCGCCAGCAGTGAAGCCGGGACCTCCTACAATGAGCAGTTCTTC.

V is TRBV10-1 and J is TRBJ2-5; TRBD2 is a possible D gene (6 bases). The CDR3 has 13 residues. CDR1 and CDR2 from the germline V gene are WNHNN and SYGVQD (reference sequence). V was trimmed by 6 bases and J by 5 bases, leaving 13 bases between them. As DNA, the CDR3 is TGCGCCAGCAGCGACACTAGCTACGAGACCCAGTACTTC. Its translation is CASSDTSYETQYF.

The J gene is TRBJ2-2, the V gene TRBV7-9, with TRBD1 identical over 8 bases. This CDR3 contains 16 residues. V gave up 4 bases and J gave up 6 bases; unmatched junction bases: 10. Germline CDR1 and CDR2: SEHNR and FQNEAQ (reference sequence). DNA of the CDR3: TGTGCCAGCAGCTCAAGACAGGGGATTACGTCCGGGGAGCTGTTTTTT. This gives the protein CASSSRQGITSGELFF.

A word on this clone: This specimen includes other DNA sequences encoding the same CDR3. The chain is built from TRBV10-3 and TRBJ2-5, with 8 positions matching TRBD2. The germline gives CDR1 ENHRY, CDR2 SYGVKD. The CDR3 length is 12 residues. V trimming: 6 bases; J trimming: 3 bases; junction bases outside the gene matches: 0. The chain's CDR3 is CAISGGEETQYF. CDR3 DNA: TGTGCCATCAGCGGGGGGGAAGAGACCCAGTACTTC.

CDR3 coding DNA: TGTGCCAGCAGCGTCAGGGTAGCTTTCTTT. Translating it yields CASSVRVAFF. J is TRBJ1-1 and V is TRBV7-2, with D perhaps TRBD1 (5 bases). Trimming shortened V by 5 bases and J by 10 bases, and 8 bases separated the two germline ends. CDR3 size: 10 residues. In germline, CDR1 is SGHTA, CDR2 FQGNSA.